This entry lists 26 T cell receptor beta chains sequenced from one sample in a study of metastatic and nonmetastatic thyroid tumors. Patients had received no treatment of any kind before thyroid surgery. TCRdb re-called the PCR reads through MiXCR. Found here are 30,000 to 40,000 clones, 35% of them singletons; the top ten hold roughly 22%. Material for sequencing was tumor tissue. These receptors originate from a female donor with papillary thyroid cancer or a benign thyroid nodule (not recorded which). Some clones in this sample may be carry-over from other donors' samples.

The V and J genes are TRBV19 and TRBJ2-7, with 9 positions matching TRBD1. In germline, CDR1 is LNHDA, CDR2 SQIVND (reference sequence). V lost 5 bases and J lost 0; bases outside the gene matches: 8. This CDR3 has 16 residues. In DNA, the CDR3 is TGTGCCAGTAGTCCCGAGGGACAGGGACGCTCCTACGAGCAGTACTTC. Translated: CASSPEGQGRSYEQYF.

This clone occurred once. This may be a read error, as it is one base from a much larger clone. The chain is built from TRBV11-2 and TRBJ2-3, with D maybe TRBD2 (6 bases). The CDR3 loop spans 15 amino acids. Per the germline V gene, CDR1 is SGHAT and CDR2 is FQNNGV. V was cut by 1 base and J by 5 bases, with 13 bases left in between. DNA for the CDR3: TGTGCCAGCAGCTTAGGTCCCCGGGGGAAAGATACGCAGTATTTT. Translation gives CASSLGPRGKDTQYF.

This clone is deemed medium-sized (0.01 to 0.1%). The V and J genes are TRBV9 and TRBJ1-1; 8 bases are a match to TRBD1. CDR1 SGDLS and CDR2 YYNGEE come from the germline V gene. The CDR3 is 13 amino acids. V gave up 7 bases and J gave up 5 bases; unmatched junction bases: 7. The CDR3 DNA reads TGTGCCAGCGGACAGGGAGGCGGAACTGAAGCTTTCTTT. Protein: CASGQGGGTEAFF.

The chain couples TRBV5-4 to TRBJ2-7, with D perhaps TRBD2 (5 bases). Germline CDR1 SGHNT, CDR2 YYREEE (reference sequence). Trimming left V 0 bases short and J 5 bases short, with 15 bases between. The CDR3 is 15 residues long. In DNA, the CDR3 is TGTGCCAGCAGCTTGGATCCTAGCCGAAGCCACGAGCAGTACTTC. Translating it yields CASSLDPSRSHEQYF.

This chain uses TRBV6-5 with TRBJ1-1, with 9 bases matching TRBD1. The CDR3 consists of 15 residues. V shed 5 bases, J shed 6 bases, and the junction held 10 bases outside the gene matches. The V gene's germline CDR1 is MNHEY and CDR2 SVGAGI. The CDR3 DNA follows: TGTGCCAGCAGTAACCGGGACAGGGTGGAATCTGAAGCTTTCTTT. Protein: CASSNRDRVESEAFF.

This clone has a handful of counts. The DNA of the CDR3 is TGCACCAGTGGGACAGCCTACAATGAGCAGTTCTTC. Amino acid sequence: CTSGTAYNEQFF. The chain employs TRBV29-1 and TRBJ2-1; 7 positions agree with TRBD1. This CDR3 has 12 residues. CDR1 and CDR2 (germline): SQVTM, ANQGSEA.

The chain employs TRBV11-3 and TRBJ2-3, with D possibly being TRBD2 (5 bases). V lost 2 bases and J 2 bases, leaving 11 bases between the germline ends. The CDR3 consists of 15 residues. From germline, CDR1 is SGHNT and CDR2 YENEEA. CDR3 sequence reads: CASSLRPGTTDTQYF. The CDR3 DNA reads as TGTGCCAGCAGCTTACGGCCGGGAACCACAGATACGCAGTATTTT.

This chain connects TRBV2 to TRBJ1-5; the D is unclear. V was shortened by 3 bases and J by 0 bases, with 9 bases between the two germline ends. CDR3 length equals 15 residues. Germline V lookup: CDR1 SNHLY, CDR2 FYNNEI. CDR3 coding DNA: TGTGCCAGCAGTGAGCGGGGATATAGCAATCAGCCCCAGCATTTT. Translating it yields CASSERGYSNQPQHF.

This clone is termed large. The chain couples TRBV6-2 or TRBV6-3 to TRBJ2-1, with 7 bases aligning to TRBD2. Germline V gives CDR1 MNHEY, CDR2 SVGEGT. Trimming at V came to 4 bases and at J to 9 bases, leaving 9 bases not matched to a gene. The CDR3 is made up of 14 amino acids. The DNA for the CDR3 is TGTGCCAGCAGTTTTGGACTAGACGGAGGTGAGCAGTTCTTC. Its protein is CASSFGLDGGEQFF.

This clone was recorded a few times. The rearrangement joins TRBV19 to TRBJ2-3; D may be TRBD2 (6 bases). CDR1 and CDR2 from the germline V gene are LNHDA and SQIVND (reference sequence). Trimming stripped 5 bases from V and 6 bases from J, with 18 bases between. The CDR3 has 15 residues. This CDR3 reads CASSVGSRDWDTQYF. The CDR3 bases are TGTGCCAGTAGTGTCGGATCCCGGGACTGGGATACGCAGTATTTT.

In its sample, this clone was seen a few times. This sequence joins TRBV6-1 and TRBJ1-1; no definite D call. The CDR3 contains 14 residues. Germline V gives CDR1 MNHNS, CDR2 SASEGT. V was clipped by 3 bases and J by 5 bases, with 13 bases between them. The CDR3 loop reads CASSDQTGRTEAFF. In DNA, the CDR3 is TGTGCCAGCAGTGACCAGACGGGGAGGACTGAAGCTTTCTTT.

This clone turned up a few times. The chain combines TRBV27 with TRBJ2-3; no clear D gene. CDR1 and CDR2 from the germline V gene are MNHEY and SMNVEV (reference sequence). V lost 3 bases to trimming and J lost 2 bases, with 6 bases between them. The CDR3 contains 13 residues. CDR3 loop: CASSFSVTDTQYF. The CDR3 DNA reads TGTGCCAGCAGTTTTTCGGTCACAGATACGCAGTATTTT.

This chain uses TRBV14 with TRBJ1-1; TRBD1 is a possible D gene (5 bases). The CDR3 covers 14 residues. Germline V gene data show CDR1 as SGHDN and CDR2 as FVKESK. V lost 6 bases, J lost 3 bases, and 14 bases lay in between. The CDR3 reads CASRQTGGDTEAFF. The CDR3 nucleotides are TGTGCCAGCAGGCAGACCGGAGGGGACACTGAAGCTTTCTTT.

This clone is termed medium-sized (0.01 to 0.1%). As DNA, the CDR3 is TGCAGTGCTCGACTAGCGGGAGGGGGCGAGCAGTACTTC. This translates into CSARLAGGGEQYF. V usage is TRBV20-1 and J usage is TRBJ2-7; 14 bases map to TRBD2. This CDR3 region has 13 residues. V lost 5 bases and J lost 6; bases outside the gene matches: 3. Germline V gene sequence: CDR1 DFQATT, CDR2 SNEGSKA (reference sequence).

V and J are TRBV28 and TRBJ2-7; 10 nucleotides match TRBD2. Germline V gene data show CDR1 as MDHEN and CDR2 as SYDVKM. V dropped 4 bases and J dropped 4; count of bases not matched to a gene: 4. The CDR3 runs 14 residues. CDR3 loop: CASSSGLARYEQYF. Written as DNA, the CDR3 is TGTGCCAGCAGTTCGGGACTAGCGCGATACGAGCAGTACTTC.

The V and J genes are TRBV12-3 or TRBV12-4 and TRBJ1-6; the D gene is possibly TRBD1 (6 bases). Trimming stripped 3 bases from V and 5 bases from J, with 11 bases between. This CDR3 region has 15 residues. This CDR3 reads CASSLMGADNSPLHF. The CDR3 bases are TGTGCCAGCAGTTTGATGGGGGCGGATAATTCACCCCTCCACTTT.

The V call is TRBV7-8, the J call TRBJ2-4; 12 nucleotides agree with TRBD2. The CDR3 loop spans 16 amino acids. Unmatched junction bases numbered 3, after V lost 5 bases and J lost 1 base. CDR1 and CDR2 from the germline V gene are SGHVS and FQNEAQ. The CDR3, as DNA: TGTGCCAGCAGCCGGACTAGCGGGACGGCCAAAAACATTCAGTACTTC. It is translated as CASSRTSGTAKNIQYF.

The V gene is TRBV12-3 or TRBV12-4, the J gene TRBJ2-7, with 7 bases fitting TRBD1. The V segment lost 4 bases and the J segment 12 bases; nucleotides outside the gene matches: 9. The CDR3 extends over 12 amino acids. The CDR3 sequence is CASSSSQGLLYF. As DNA, the CDR3 is TGTGCCAGCAGTTCATCACAGGGGTTGCTGTACTTC.

This chain connects TRBV5-8 to TRBJ2-3; D unresolved. Germline CDR1 SGHTS, CDR2 YDEGEE. The CDR3 spans 15 residues. The V end lost 0 bases, the J end lost 1 base, and 9 bases lay between the germline ends. The CDR3 coding sequence is TGTGCCAGCAGCTTGGGTGGGGTCGGCACAGATACGCAGTATTTT. Encoded protein: CASSLGGVGTDTQYF.

The chain couples TRBV20-1 to TRBJ1-3, with D tentatively TRBD1 (6 bases). The CDR3 has 14 residues. Looked up from germline, CDR1 is DFQATT and CDR2 is SNEGSKA (reference sequence). Trimming took 5 bases from V and 0 from J, leaving 11 bases between them. In DNA, the CDR3 is TGCAGTGCTTTTGACAGGAACTCTGGAAACACCATATATTTT. Protein product: CSAFDRNSGNTIYF.

V usage is TRBV6-4 and J usage is TRBJ2-3; TRBD1 is a possible D gene (5 bases). The CDR3 is 14 amino acids. Germline V gene lookup returns CDR1 MRHNA and CDR2 SNTAGT. With 3 bases removed from V and 0 bases from J, the gap between germline ends came to 7 bases. The CDR3 reads CASSEGESTDTQYF. The DNA for the CDR3 is TGTGCCAGCAGTGAAGGGGAAAGCACAGATACGCAGTATTTT.

The chain has TRBV11-2 and TRBJ2-3; TRBD2 matches 7 bases. The junction had 7 bases not matched to a gene; V was cut back by 3 bases and J by 4 bases. CDR1 SGHAT and CDR2 FQNNGV come from the germline V gene. The CDR3 length is 15 residues. CDR3 region: CASSLGGRAADTQYF. The DNA of the CDR3 is TGTGCCAGCAGCTTGGGGGGGAGGGCTGCAGATACGCAGTATTTT. The entire variable domain, with the rest obtained from reference TRBV11-2 and TRBJ2-3, is as follows: EAGVAQSPRYKIIEKRQSVAFWCNPISGHATLYWYQQILGQGPKLLIQFQNNGVVDDSQLPKDRFSAERLKGVDSTLKIQPAKLEDSAVYLCASSLGGRAADTQYFGPGTRLTVL.

V is TRBV5-1 and J is TRBJ2-3, with D hard to call. CDR3 length equals 14 residues. Trimming took off 0 bases at V and 6 bases at J, with 11 bases between the two ends. Germline CDR1 and CDR2: SGHRS and YFSETQ. CDR3 in DNA: TGCGCCAGCAGCTTGGAACGCCAGTGGGATACGCAGTATTTT. Amino acid sequence: CASSLERQWDTQYF.

This clone was seen only a few times. The chain uses TRBV27 and TRBJ2-5; 8 nucleotides agree with TRBD2. The CDR3 runs to 16 residues. The V gene end was trimmed by 3 bases and the J gene end by 6 bases; junction bases not matched to a gene: 12. The germline V gene encodes CDR1 MNHEY and CDR2 SMNVEV (reference sequence). The CDR3 nucleotides are TGTGCCAGCAGTTTTTTATCGACGGGAGGGCAAAAGACCCAGTACTTC. Translating gives CASSFLSTGGQKTQYF.

V and J are TRBV7-3 and TRBJ2-6, with D perhaps matching TRBD2 (5 bases). Germline loops: CDR1 SGHTA, CDR2 FQGTGA. With 1 base removed from V and 2 bases from J, the gap between germline ends came to 15 bases. This CDR3 is built from 18 residues. The CDR3 DNA reads TGTGCCAGCAGCTTAAATGGGCTAGCCGCCCCTGGGGCCAACGTCCTGACTTTC. Residues: CASSLNGLAAPGANVLTF.

The chain joins TRBV9 to TRBJ2-7; D is possibly TRBD1 (5 bases). Germline CDR1 and CDR2: SGDLS and YYNGEE. The CDR3 extends over 12 amino acids. V lost 7 bases and J lost 6, with 14 bases in between. CDR3 in DNA: TGTGCCAGCCGACGACAGCCTCGCGAGCAGTACTTC. Amino acids: CASRRQPREQYF.